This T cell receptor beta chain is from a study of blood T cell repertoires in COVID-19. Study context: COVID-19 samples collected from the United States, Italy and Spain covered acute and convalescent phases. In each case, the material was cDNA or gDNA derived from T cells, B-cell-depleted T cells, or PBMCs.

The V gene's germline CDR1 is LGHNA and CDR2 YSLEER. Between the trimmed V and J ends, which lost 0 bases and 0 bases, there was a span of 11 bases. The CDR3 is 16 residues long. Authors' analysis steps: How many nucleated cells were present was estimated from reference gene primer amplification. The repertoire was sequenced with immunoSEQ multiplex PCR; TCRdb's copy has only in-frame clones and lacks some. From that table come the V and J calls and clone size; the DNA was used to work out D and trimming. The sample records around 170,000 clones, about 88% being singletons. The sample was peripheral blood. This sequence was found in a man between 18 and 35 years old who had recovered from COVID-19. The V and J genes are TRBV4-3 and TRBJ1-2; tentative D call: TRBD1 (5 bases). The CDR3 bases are TGCGCCAGCAGCCAAGAACGACAGACGGCTAACTATGGCTACACCTTC. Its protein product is CASSQERQTANYGYTF.